Presented here are 28 T cell receptor beta chains from one specimen sequenced in a study of T cells in tuberculosis. Using immunoSEQ multiplex PCR, the repertoire was profiled, and TCRdb retains in-frame clones only, with some absent. The sample has tens of thousands of clones, more than 85% seen once. Time point of the sample: new active TB diagnosis, blood taken before or within 7 days of starting treatment. The sample consisted of PBMCs, taken at tuberculosis diagnosis. The receptors stem from an adult with tuberculosis.

The chain employs TRBV11-3 and TRBJ1-1; D uncertain. Germline CDR1 and CDR2: SGHNT and YENEEA. CDR3 length: 13 residues. V lost 4 bases to trimming and J lost 6 bases, with 12 bases between them. The DNA of the CDR3 is TGTGCCAGCAGCTCCACCAGCGGGGCTGAAGCTTTCTTT. Residues: CASSSTSGAEAFF.

This chain connects TRBV7-2 to TRBJ2-3, with D possibly being TRBD2 (5 bases). The germline CDR1 and CDR2 sequences are SGHTA and FQGNSA. V was pared by 5 bases and J by 6 bases, with 15 bases between. The CDR3 spans 14 residues. CDR3 sequence (DNA): TGTGCCAGCAGCCCTAGCTATCCGGGGGATACGCAGTATTTT. Translated, it gives CASSPSYPGDTQYF. Looking up the rest from reference TRBV7-2 and TRBJ2-3 gives the full variable domain: GAGVSQSPSNKVTEKGKDVELRCDPISGHTALYWYRQSLGQGLEFLIYFQGNSAPDKSGLPSDRFSAERTGGSVSTLTIQRTQQEDSAVYLCASSPSYPGDTQYFGPGTRLTVL.

The chain combines TRBV27 with TRBJ2-7; possibly TRBD2 for D (5 bases). CDR3 length: 13 amino acids. Germline V lookup: CDR1 MNHEY, CDR2 SMNVEV (reference sequence). V was clipped by 8 bases and J by 0 bases, with 11 bases between them. The CDR3: CASPQRSSYEQYF. In DNA form, the CDR3 reads TGTGCCAGCCCGCAGCGGAGCTCCTACGAGCAGTACTTC.

J is TRBJ2-1 and V is TRBV10-3, with 13 bases matching TRBD2. In germline, CDR1 is ENHRY, CDR2 SYGVKD. CDR3 length: 19 residues. The J segment lost 0 bases and the V segment lost 4 bases, leaving 9 bases of the junction unmatched. In DNA, the CDR3 is TGTGCCATCAGTGGGACACTAGCGGGGGGGCCGAGCTCCTACAATGAGCAGTTCTTC. Amino acids: CAISGTLAGGPSSYNEQFF.

Notes on this clone: Different DNA sequences within this sample yield the same CDR3. The chain is built from TRBV19 and TRBJ2-5; the match to TRBD2 covers 12 bases. V lost 5 bases, J lost 5 bases, and 6 bases stayed unmatched. The CDR3 covers 15 residues. Germline CDR1 LNHDA, CDR2 SQIVND (reference sequence). The CDR3 sequence: CASSPSGGAGETQYF. In DNA form, the CDR3 reads TGTGCCAGTAGTCCTAGCGGGGGGGCCGGGGAGACCCAGTACTTC.

The V gene is TRBV21-1, the J gene TRBJ2-7; the table calls TRBD1, which could not be checked here. TRBV21-1 is a pseudogene locus. The CDR3 has 15 residues. In DNA, the CDR3 is TGTGCCAGCAGCAAGGGGACAGGGACTAAATACGAGCAGTACGTC. This gives the protein CASSKGTGTKYEQYV.

The J gene is TRBJ2-6, the V gene TRBV5-1; the D gene is possibly TRBD1 (6 bases). The CDR3 runs 20 residues. Germline V lookup: CDR1 SGHRS, CDR2 YFSETQ. The V and J ends lost 0 bases and 0 bases respectively, with 19 bases between them. The CDR3 DNA is TGCGCCAGCAGCTTGGGTCTTAACAGGGTTCGAGGCTCTGGGGCCAACGTCCTGACTTTC. Its protein product is CASSLGLNRVRGSGANVLTF.

The chain links TRBV19 to TRBJ2-7; 8 nucleotides line up with TRBD1. With 5 bases clipped from V and 6 bases from J, the junction kept 3 bases outside the gene matches. Germline V gene data show CDR1 as LNHDA and CDR2 as SQIVND (reference sequence). The CDR3 spans 12 residues. CDR3 protein: CASSQGAGEQYF. The CDR3 DNA reads as TGTGCCAGTAGTCAGGGGGCAGGCGAGCAGTACTTC.

The chain is built from TRBV5-1 and TRBJ1-4; 7 bases match TRBD1. The CDR3 sequence is 18 residues long. The J segment lost 0 bases and the V segment lost 4 bases, leaving 12 bases of the junction unmatched. Germline V gene data show CDR1 as SGHRS and CDR2 as YFSETQ. The CDR3 coding sequence is TGCGCCAGCAGCATATACCAGGGGGGCCAGGCAACTAATGAAAAACTGTTTTTT. This gives the protein CASSIYQGGQATNEKLFF.

This sequence joins TRBV2 and TRBJ1-6; TRBD1 matches at 7 bases. V lost 6 bases, J lost 5 bases, and 7 bases stayed unmatched. The germline CDR1 and CDR2 sequences are SNHLY and FYNNEI. The length of the CDR3 is 15 residues. The CDR3 DNA reads TGTGCCAGCAGCCCGACAGGGTTCCATAATTCACCCCTCCACTTT. Its protein product is CASSPTGFHNSPLHF.

The chain recombines TRBV7-2 with TRBJ2-6; 9 positions match TRBD1. CDR1 and CDR2 (germline): SGHTA, FQGNSA. With 1 base clipped from V and 2 bases from J, the junction kept 6 bases outside the gene matches. The CDR3 totals 18 residues. CDR3 sequence reads: CASSLGPGQGTGANVLTF. DNA of the CDR3: TGTGCCAGCAGCTTAGGCCCGGGACAGGGCACTGGGGCCAACGTCCTGACTTTC.

Concerning this clone: In this CDR3 the conserved last residue, phenylalanine or tryptophan, is missing, so a read error is likely. This chain links TRBV5-4 with TRBJ1-2; TRBD1 agrees at 7 bases. Trimming at V came to 0 bases and at J to 4 bases, leaving 3 bases not matched to a gene. Germline V CDR1 and CDR2: SGHNT, YYREEE (reference sequence). This CDR3 is 14 amino acids long. The CDR3 nucleotides are TGTGCCAGCAGCTTGGTTGGGACAGCCTATGGCTACACCCTC. This encodes CASSLVGTAYGYTL.

The chain employs TRBV6-5 and TRBJ2-1, with no clear D. Per germline, CDR1 MNHEY and CDR2 SVGAGI. The V gene lost 3 bases and the J gene lost 8 bases, with 20 bases spanning the gap. The CDR3 runs to 16 residues. The DNA for the CDR3 is TGTGCCAGCAGTTATCTCCGAGGAACAATTAGGCATGAGCAGTTCTTC. Amino acids: CASSYLRGTIRHEQFF.

The rearrangement joins TRBV7-2 to TRBJ1-1, with 8 bases identical to TRBD1. The CDR3 has 16 amino acids. CDR1 SGHTA and CDR2 FQGNSA come from the germline V gene. With 5 bases clipped from V and 0 bases from J, the junction kept 8 bases outside the gene matches. In DNA, the CDR3 is TGTGCCAGCAGCCTAAACCCGGACAGGGTGAACACTGAAGCTTTCTTT. Protein product: CASSLNPDRVNTEAFF.

The chain employs TRBV19 and TRBJ1-2, with D perhaps TRBD1 (6 bases). This CDR3 contains 16 residues. Germline CDR1 LNHDA, CDR2 SQIVND (reference sequence). V gave up 3 bases and J gave up 2 bases, with 16 bases separating them. This CDR3 reads CASSMFPEDRNYGYTF. DNA for the CDR3: TGTGCCAGTAGTATGTTCCCGGAAGACAGGAACTATGGCTACACCTTC.

Here the CDR3 DNA reads TGTGCCAGCCGGGACAGGGACTCGGGGGAGCAGTACGTC. It encodes CASRDRDSGEQYV. The chain combines TRBV5-4 with TRBJ2-7; 9 bases align to TRBD1. The length of the CDR3 is 13 residues. Germline CDR1 SGHNT, CDR2 YYREEE (reference sequence). With V trimmed by 7 bases and J by 7 bases, 9 bases remained unmatched.

The CDR3 DNA is TGTGCCAGCAGTTACAGGGGGCGGAGCTCCTACAATGAGCAGTTCTTC. Amino acids: CASSYRGRSSYNEQFF. V and J are TRBV6-5 and TRBJ2-1; 7 positions match TRBD1. The CDR3 has 16 residues. The germline CDR1 and CDR2 sequences are MNHEY and SVGAGI. With V trimmed by 2 bases and J by 0 bases, 4 bases remained unmatched.

This sequence joins TRBV5-4 and TRBJ1-3; weak D call: TRBD1 (5 bases). In germline, CDR1 is SGHNT, CDR2 YYREEE (reference sequence). Trimming took 1 base from V and 4 from J, leaving 9 bases between them. This CDR3 comprises 14 residues. The CDR3, as DNA: TGTGCCAGCAGCTTGCAGGGATCAGGAAACACCATATATTTT. It is translated as CASSLQGSGNTIYF.

The gene calls are TRBV28 and TRBJ2-5; 15 nucleotides line up with TRBD2. This CDR3 region has 16 residues. Germline V gene lookup returns CDR1 MDHEN and CDR2 SYDVKM. The V and J ends lost 4 bases and 4 bases, in that order; junction bases with no gene match: 4. The CDR3 protein is CASSSPGLAGGETQYF. CDR3 nucleotide sequence: TGTGCCAGCAGTTCACCGGGACTAGCGGGGGGAGAGACCCAGTACTTC.

This chain uses TRBV7-3 with TRBJ2-3, with 8 bases matching TRBD2. This CDR3 is 14 amino acids long. V lost 5 bases to trimming and J lost 5 bases; unmatched junction nucleotides: 6. Germline V CDR1 and CDR2: SGHTA, FQGTGA. The CDR3 is CASSALAGKDTQYF. DNA for the CDR3: TGTGCCAGCAGCGCCTTAGCGGGGAAAGATACGCAGTATTTT.

The chain carries TRBV2 and TRBJ2-1; 11 bases map to TRBD2. Germline V gene data show CDR1 as SNHLY and CDR2 as FYNNEI. The CDR3 is 12 amino acids. Trimming at V came to 5 bases and at J to 12 bases, leaving 3 bases not matched to a gene. The CDR3 nucleotides are TGTGCCAGCAGTCCCACTAGCGGGGGGCAGTTCTTC. It codes for CASSPTSGGQFF. Variable domain in full (rest from reference TRBV2 and TRBJ2-1): EPEVTQTPSHQVTQMGQEVILRCVPISNHLYFYWYRQILGQKVEFLVSFYNNEISEKSEIFDDQFSVERPDGSNFTLKIRSTKLEDSAMYFCASSPTSGGQFFGPGTRLTVL.

The CDR3 sequence: CASTAGGTQYF. CDR3 in DNA: TGTGCCAGCACTGCTGGCGGGACCCAGTACTTC. The rearrangement links TRBV6-1 to TRBJ2-5; no definite D call. The V gene's germline CDR1 is MNHNS and CDR2 SASEGT. The CDR3 has 11 residues. The ends were cut back, 7 bases at V and 7 bases at J, with 10 bases in the middle.

This CDR3 reads CASSHLRVSRDTQYF. The DNA for the CDR3 is TGCGCCAGCAGCCATCTCCGGGTATCGAGGGATACGCAGTATTTT. The genes are TRBV4-1 and TRBJ2-3; D is undetermined. CDR1 and CDR2 (germline): MGHRA, YSYEKL. This CDR3 is 15 amino acids long. V was clipped by 3 bases and J by 6 bases, with 16 bases between them.

The chain has TRBV2 and TRBJ2-4; TRBD1 aligns across 9 bases. There are 15 residues in the CDR3. Germline V gene lookup returns CDR1 SNHLY and CDR2 FYNNEI. J was trimmed by 4 bases and V by 3 bases; bases with no gene match: 4. The DNA of the CDR3 is TGTGCCAGCAGTGAGGAAGGGACAGGGAAAAACATTCAGTACTTC. Translated: CASSEEGTGKNIQYF.

Here the CDR3 DNA reads TGCGCCAGCAGCGGACTGAACCCGAACGAAGCTTTCTTT. This sequence encodes CASSGLNPNEAFF. The V and J genes are TRBV10-2 and TRBJ1-1; no definite D call. This CDR3 region has 13 residues. Germline V CDR1 and CDR2: WSHSY, SAAADI. V shed 6 bases and J shed 8 bases, with 16 bases lying between them.

V is TRBV5-1 and J is TRBJ2-3; the D gene is possibly TRBD2 (5 bases). CDR1 is SGHRS, CDR2 YFSETQ, per germline. V was trimmed by 4 bases and J by 0 bases, leaving 18 bases between them. The CDR3 is 17 residues long. CDR3 nucleotide sequence: TGCGCCAGCAGCCGAATTGAGCGGTTTCTTAGCACAGATACGCAGTATTTT. Its translation is CASSRIERFLSTDTQYF.

Only a few counts were recorded for this clone. This rearrangement joins TRBV28 to TRBJ2-3; 8 bases line up with TRBD1. Germline CDR1 and CDR2: MDHEN and SYDVKM. The CDR3 totals 15 residues. The trim removed 3 bases at V and 3 bases at J, leaving 5 bases unmatched. This CDR3 is CASSLDRVGTDTQYF. Written as DNA, the CDR3 is TGTGCCAGCAGTTTGGACAGGGTGGGGACAGATACGCAGTATTTT.

The chain uses TRBV4-2 and TRBJ2-3; D uncertain. The germline CDR1 and CDR2 sequences are LGHNA and YNFKEQ. The CDR3 totals 14 residues. The germline V and J ends were trimmed by 0 bases and 5 bases, with 9 bases remaining between them. CDR3 DNA: TGTGCCAGCAGCCAAGAATTAGCAAGAGATACGCAGTATTTT. As protein: CASSQELARDTQYF.